This T cell receptor beta chain was recorded in a study of blood T cell repertoires in COVID-19. Study information: Collection of acute and convalescent COVID-19 samples took place in the United States, Italy and Spain. PBMCs, B-cell-depleted T cells, or T cells were the source of the cDNA or gDNA that made up the material.

As originally analysed: Amplifying reference gene primers gave estimates of nucleated cell counts. The protocol was immunoSEQ multiplex PCR, while the TCRdb copy is restricted to in-frame clones and leaves out a portion. That table supplies the V and J calls and clone size; D and trimming were determined from the DNA. The sample includes about 67,000 clones, 87% seen only once; the top ten take more than 4.5%. This TCR came from a man between 45 and 60 years old with active COVID-19. Sequenced input: peripheral blood.

The CDR3 is CASSLPGSQGNTEAFF. The DNA of the CDR3 is TGCGCCAGCAGCTTGCCCGGGAGCCAGGGGAACACTGAAGCTTTCTTT. The gene calls are TRBV5-1 and TRBJ1-1, with D maybe TRBD1 (5 bases). Trimming left V 1 base short and J 1 base short, with 14 bases between. The CDR3 is 16 residues long. The germline gives CDR1 SGHRS, CDR2 YFSETQ. The entire variable domain, with the rest obtained from reference TRBV5-1 and TRBJ1-1, is as follows: KAGVTQTPRYLIKTRGQQVTLSCSPISGHRSVSWYQQTPGQGLQFLFEYFSETQRNKGNFPGRFSGRQFSNSRSEMNVSTLELGDSALYLCASSLPGSQGNTEAFFGQGTRLTVV.